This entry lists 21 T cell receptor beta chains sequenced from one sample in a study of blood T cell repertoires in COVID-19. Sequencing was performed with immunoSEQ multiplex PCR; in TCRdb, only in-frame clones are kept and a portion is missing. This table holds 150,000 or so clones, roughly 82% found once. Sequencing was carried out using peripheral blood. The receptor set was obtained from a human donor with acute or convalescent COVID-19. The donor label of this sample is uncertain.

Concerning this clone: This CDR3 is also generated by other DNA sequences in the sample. For the CDR3, the DNA is TGTGCCAGCAGTTATGGGACAGGGGGGTACGAGCAGTACTTC. Residues: CASSYGTGGYEQYF. The J gene is TRBJ2-7, the V gene TRBV6-5, with 11 bases aligning to TRBD1. The CDR3 covers 14 residues. J was trimmed by 4 bases and V by 3 bases; bases with no gene match: 2. Germline V gene data show CDR1 as MNHEY and CDR2 as SVGAGI.

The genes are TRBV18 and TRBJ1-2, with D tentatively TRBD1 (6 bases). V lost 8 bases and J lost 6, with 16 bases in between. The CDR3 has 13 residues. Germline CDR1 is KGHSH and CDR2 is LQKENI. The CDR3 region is CASAPAGVDGYTF. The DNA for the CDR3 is TGTGCCAGCGCGCCGGCAGGGGTGGATGGCTACACCTTC.

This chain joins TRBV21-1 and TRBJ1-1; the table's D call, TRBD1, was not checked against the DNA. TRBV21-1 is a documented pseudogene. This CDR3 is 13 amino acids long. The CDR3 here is CATQWGLNTEAFF. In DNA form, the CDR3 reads TGTGCCACCCAATGGGGCCTAAACACTGAAGCTTTCTTT.

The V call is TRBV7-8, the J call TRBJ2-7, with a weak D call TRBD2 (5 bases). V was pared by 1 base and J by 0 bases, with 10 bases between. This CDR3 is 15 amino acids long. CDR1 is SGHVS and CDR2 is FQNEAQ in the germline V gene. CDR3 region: CASSLEGEGSYEQYF. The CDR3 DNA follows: TGTGCCAGCAGCTTAGAAGGAGAGGGCTCCTACGAGCAGTACTTC.

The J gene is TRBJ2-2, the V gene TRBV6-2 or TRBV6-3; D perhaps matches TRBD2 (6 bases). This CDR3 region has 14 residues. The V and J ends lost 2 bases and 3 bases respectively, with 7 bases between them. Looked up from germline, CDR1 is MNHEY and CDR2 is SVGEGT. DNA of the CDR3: TGTGCCAGCAGTTACACGGGGGACACCGGGGAGCTGTTTTTT. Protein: CASSYTGDTGELFF.

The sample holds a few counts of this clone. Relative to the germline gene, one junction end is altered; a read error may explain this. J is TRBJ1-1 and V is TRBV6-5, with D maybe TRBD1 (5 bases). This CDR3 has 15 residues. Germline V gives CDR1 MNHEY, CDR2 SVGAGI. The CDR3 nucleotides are TGTGCCAGCAGTGACTCGGGGGGGAGTGACACTGAAGCTTTCTTT. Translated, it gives CASSDSGGSDTEAFF.

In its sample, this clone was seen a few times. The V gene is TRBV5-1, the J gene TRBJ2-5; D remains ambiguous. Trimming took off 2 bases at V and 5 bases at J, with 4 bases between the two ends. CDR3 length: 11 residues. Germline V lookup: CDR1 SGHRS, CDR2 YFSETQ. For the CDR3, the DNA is TGCGCCAGCAGCTTCGGGGAGACCCAGTACTTC. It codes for CASSFGETQYF.

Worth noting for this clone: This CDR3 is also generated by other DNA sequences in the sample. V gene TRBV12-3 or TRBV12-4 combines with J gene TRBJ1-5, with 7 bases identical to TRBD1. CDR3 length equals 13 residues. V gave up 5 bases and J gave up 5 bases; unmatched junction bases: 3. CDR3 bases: TGTGCCAGCAGTCTCACAGGGGATCAGCCCCAGCATTTT. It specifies CASSLTGDQPQHF.

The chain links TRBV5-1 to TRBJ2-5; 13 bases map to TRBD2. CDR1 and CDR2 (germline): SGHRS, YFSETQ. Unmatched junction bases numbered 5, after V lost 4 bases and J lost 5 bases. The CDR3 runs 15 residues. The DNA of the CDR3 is TGCGCCAGCAGCGGGGGACTAGCGGGGAGGGAGACCCAGTACTTC. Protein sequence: CASSGGLAGRETQYF. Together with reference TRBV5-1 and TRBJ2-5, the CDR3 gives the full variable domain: KAGVTQTPRYLIKTRGQQVTLSCSPISGHRSVSWYQQTPGQGLQFLFEYFSETQRNKGNFPGRFSGRQFSNSRSEMNVSTLELGDSALYLCASSGGLAGRETQYFGPGTRLLVL.

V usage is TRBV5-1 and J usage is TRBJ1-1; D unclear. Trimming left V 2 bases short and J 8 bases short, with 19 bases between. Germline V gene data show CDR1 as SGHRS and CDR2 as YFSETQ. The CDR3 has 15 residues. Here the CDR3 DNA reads TGCGCCAGCAGCTTTGGTCGCTCGGGAAGCTCCGAAGCTTTCTTT. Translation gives CASSFGRSGSSEAFF.

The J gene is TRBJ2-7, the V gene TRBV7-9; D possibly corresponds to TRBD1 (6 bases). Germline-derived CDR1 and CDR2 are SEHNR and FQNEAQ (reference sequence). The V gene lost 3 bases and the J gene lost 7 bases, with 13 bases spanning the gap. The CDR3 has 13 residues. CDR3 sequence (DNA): TGTGCCAGCAGCTTCACAGGGTTTAGAGAGCAGTACTTC. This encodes CASSFTGFREQYF.

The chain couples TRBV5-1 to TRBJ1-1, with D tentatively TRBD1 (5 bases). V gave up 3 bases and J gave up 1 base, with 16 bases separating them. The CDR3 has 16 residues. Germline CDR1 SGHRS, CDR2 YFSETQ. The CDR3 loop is CASSSDGVGGNTEAFF. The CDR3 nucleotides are TGCGCCAGCAGCTCCGACGGCGTGGGGGGGAACACTGAAGCTTTCTTT.

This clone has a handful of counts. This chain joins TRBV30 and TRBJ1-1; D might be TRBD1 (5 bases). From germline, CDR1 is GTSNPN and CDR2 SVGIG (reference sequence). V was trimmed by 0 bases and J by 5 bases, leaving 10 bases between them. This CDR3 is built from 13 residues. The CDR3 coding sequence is TGTGCCTGGAGTGTTTCAGGGAGGACTGAAGCTTTCTTT. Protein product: CAWSVSGRTEAFF.

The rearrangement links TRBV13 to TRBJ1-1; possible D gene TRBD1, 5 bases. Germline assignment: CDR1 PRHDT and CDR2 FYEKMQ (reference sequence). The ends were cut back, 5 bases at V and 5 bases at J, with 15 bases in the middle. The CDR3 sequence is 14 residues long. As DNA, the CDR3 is TGTGCCAGCAGCGCGAGGGCAGGGAGGACTGAAGCTTTCTTT. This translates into CASSARAGRTEAFF.

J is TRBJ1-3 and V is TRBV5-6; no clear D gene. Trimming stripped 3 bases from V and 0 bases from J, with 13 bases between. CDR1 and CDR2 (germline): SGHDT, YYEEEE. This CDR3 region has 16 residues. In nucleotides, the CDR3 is TGTGCCAGCAGCTGGGTGGGCCGCTCCTCTGGAAACACCATATATTTT. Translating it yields CASSWVGRSSGNTIYF.

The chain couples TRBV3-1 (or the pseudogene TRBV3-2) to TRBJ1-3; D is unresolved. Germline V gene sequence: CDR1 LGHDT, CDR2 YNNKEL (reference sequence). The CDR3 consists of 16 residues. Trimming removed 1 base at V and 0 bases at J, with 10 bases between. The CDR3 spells CASSQGWASSGNTIYF. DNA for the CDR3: TGTGCCAGCAGCCAAGGTTGGGCCTCCTCTGGAAACACCATATATTTT.

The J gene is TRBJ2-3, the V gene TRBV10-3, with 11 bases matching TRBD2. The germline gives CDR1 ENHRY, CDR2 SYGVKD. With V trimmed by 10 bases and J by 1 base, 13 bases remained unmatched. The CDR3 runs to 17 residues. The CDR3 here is CATRSSGGAPRTDTQYF. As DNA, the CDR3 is TGTGCCACCAGAAGTAGCGGGGGGGCGCCTCGCACAGATACGCAGTATTTT.

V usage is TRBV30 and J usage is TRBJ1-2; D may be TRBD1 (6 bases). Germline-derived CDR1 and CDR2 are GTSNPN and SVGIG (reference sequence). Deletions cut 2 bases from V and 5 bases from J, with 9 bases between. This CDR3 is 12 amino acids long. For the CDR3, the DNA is TGTGCCTGGAGTCCGCAGGGGTATGGCTACACCTTC. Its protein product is CAWSPQGYGYTF.

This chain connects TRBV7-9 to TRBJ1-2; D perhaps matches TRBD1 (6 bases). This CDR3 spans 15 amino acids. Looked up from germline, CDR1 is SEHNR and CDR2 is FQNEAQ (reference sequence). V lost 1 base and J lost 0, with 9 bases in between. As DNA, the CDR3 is TGTGCCAGCAGCTTAGGGGACACACCTAACTATGGCTACACCTTC. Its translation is CASSLGDTPNYGYTF.

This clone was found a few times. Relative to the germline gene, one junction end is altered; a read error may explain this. The CDR3 region is CASSITSGADNEQFF. CDR3 in DNA: TGTGCTAGCAGCATAACTAGCGGGGCCGACAATGAGCAGTTCTTC. This sequence joins TRBV7-7 and TRBJ2-1; 10 nucleotides match TRBD2. Per the germline V gene, CDR1 is SSHAT and CDR2 is FNYEAQ (reference sequence). The CDR3 is made up of 15 amino acids.

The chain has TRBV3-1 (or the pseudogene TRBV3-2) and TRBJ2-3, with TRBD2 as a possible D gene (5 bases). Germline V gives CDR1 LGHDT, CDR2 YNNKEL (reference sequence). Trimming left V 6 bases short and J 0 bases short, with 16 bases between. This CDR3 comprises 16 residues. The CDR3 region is CASSLAYATSTDTQYF. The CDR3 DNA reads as TGTGCCAGCAGTTTAGCGTACGCCACTAGCACAGATACGCAGTATTTT.